One sample yielded the 9 T cell receptor beta chains listed below, sequenced in a study of CD8+ T cells in alopecia areata. In each case, RNA was isolated and then reverse transcribed into cDNA as the sequencing template. This table comes from immunoSEQ multiplex PCR, and its TCRdb copy is limited to in-frame clones, with some not included. The sample lists 250,000 to 300,000 clones, 58% occurring once. Indicated treatment: oral pan-JAK inhibitor, 5-10 mg twice daily. This sample comprised CD4+ T cells sorted from blood, obtained at week 24, from a patient treated with tofacitinib. The receptors originated from a human donor with alopecia areata.

The gene calls are TRBV9 and TRBJ2-2; no clear D. The CDR3 is 12 residues long. Germline V gene data show CDR1 as SGDLS and CDR2 as YYNGEE. Trimming took off 2 bases at V and 7 bases at J, with 6 bases between the two ends. CDR3 sequence reads: CASSVYRGELFF. For the CDR3, the DNA is TGTGCCAGCAGCGTCTACCGCGGGGAGCTGTTTTTT.

The gene calls are TRBV30 and TRBJ2-1; the match to TRBD1 covers 8 bases. Looked up from germline, CDR1 is GTSNPN and CDR2 is SVGIG (reference sequence). The CDR3 has 15 amino acids. Trimming removed 5 bases from V and 0 bases from J; junction bases left unmatched: 6. This CDR3 is CAWDGQGGSYNEQFF. The CDR3 DNA reads as TGTGCCTGGGACGGACAGGGAGGCTCCTACAATGAGCAGTTCTTC.

This rearrangement joins TRBV7-9 to TRBJ2-2; the D is unclear. The CDR3 has 14 amino acids. Trimming cost V 7 bases and J 2 bases, with 11 bases left between them. Germline V lookup: CDR1 SEHNR, CDR2 FQNEAQ (reference sequence). The chain's CDR3 is CASTPVSNTGELFF. The CDR3 DNA reads TGTGCCAGCACCCCGGTTAGCAACACCGGGGAGCTGTTTTTT.

The V and J genes are TRBV5-4 and TRBJ1-6; D is perhaps TRBD1 (6 bases). The CDR3 loop spans 15 amino acids. From germline, CDR1 is SGHNT and CDR2 YYREEE (reference sequence). Trimming removed 2 bases at V and 4 bases at J, with 10 bases between. The CDR3: CASSLQGFYNSPLHF. The CDR3 DNA reads as TGTGCCAGCAGCTTACAGGGTTTTTATAATTCACCCCTCCACTTT.

This clone was counted a single time. The rearrangement links TRBV5-6 to TRBJ1-5; 7 bases agree with TRBD1. The CDR3 spans 16 residues. J was trimmed by 6 bases and V by 1 base; bases with no gene match: 10. Per germline, CDR1 SGHDT and CDR2 YYEEEE. As DNA, the CDR3 is TGTGCCAGCAGCTTGACAGGGGCGAGGCGCGGTCAGCCCCAGCATTTT. Protein product: CASSLTGARRGQPQHF.

The CDR3 DNA is TGCGCCAGCAGGGACTACGAAGAGCAGTACTTC. Its protein is CASRDYEEQYF. The rearrangement uses TRBV5-1 and TRBJ2-7, with D maybe TRBD2 (6 bases). The germline CDR1 and CDR2 sequences are SGHRS and YFSETQ. V was clipped by 5 bases and J by 7 bases, with 10 bases between them. The CDR3 length is 11 residues.

This clone was counted a few times. The rearrangement joins TRBV5-1 to TRBJ1-6, with 7 nucleotides matching TRBD1. There are 15 residues in the CDR3. The junction had 6 bases not matched to a gene; V was cut back by 4 bases and J by 5 bases. CDR1 SGHRS and CDR2 YFSETQ come from the germline V gene. CDR3 nucleotide sequence: TGCGCCAGCAGCGCGACAGGGAGCGATAATTCACCCCTCCACTTT. As protein: CASSATGSDNSPLHF.

This clone was seen only a few times. The genes are TRBV29-1 and TRBJ1-2, with D tentatively TRBD1 (6 bases). Germline CDR1 SQVTM, CDR2 ANQGSEA. Trimming took 4 bases from V and 5 from J, leaving 23 bases between them. The CDR3 sequence is 16 residues long. Here the CDR3 reads CSVADAGGGGRYGYTF. The CDR3 coding sequence is TGCAGCGTTGCGGACGCCGGAGGGGGGGGAAGGTATGGCTACACCTTC.

The rearrangement joins TRBV10-3 to TRBJ2-3; possible D gene TRBD2, 5 bases. The V end lost 5 bases, the J end lost 2 bases, and 14 bases lay between the germline ends. This CDR3 region has 15 residues. The germline V gene has CDR1 ENHRY and CDR2 SYGVKD. CDR3: CAISQRRSLTDTQYF. CDR3 in DNA: TGTGCCATCAGTCAGAGGAGGTCCCTCACAGATACGCAGTATTTT.